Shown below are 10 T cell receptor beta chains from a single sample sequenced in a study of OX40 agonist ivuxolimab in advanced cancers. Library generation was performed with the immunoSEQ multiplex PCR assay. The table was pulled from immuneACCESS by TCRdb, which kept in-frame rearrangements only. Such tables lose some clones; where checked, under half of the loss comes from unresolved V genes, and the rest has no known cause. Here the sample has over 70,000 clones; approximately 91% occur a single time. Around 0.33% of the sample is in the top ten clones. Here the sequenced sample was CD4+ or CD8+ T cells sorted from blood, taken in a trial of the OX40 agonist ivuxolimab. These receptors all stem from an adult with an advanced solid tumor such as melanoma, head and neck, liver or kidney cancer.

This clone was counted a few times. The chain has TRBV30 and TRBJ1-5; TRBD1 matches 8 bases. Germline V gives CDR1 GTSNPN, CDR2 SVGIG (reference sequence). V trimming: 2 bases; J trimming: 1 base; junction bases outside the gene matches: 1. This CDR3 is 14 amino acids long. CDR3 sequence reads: CAWSQGASNQPQHF. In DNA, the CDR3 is TGTGCCTGGAGTCAGGGGGCAAGCAATCAGCCCCAGCATTTT.

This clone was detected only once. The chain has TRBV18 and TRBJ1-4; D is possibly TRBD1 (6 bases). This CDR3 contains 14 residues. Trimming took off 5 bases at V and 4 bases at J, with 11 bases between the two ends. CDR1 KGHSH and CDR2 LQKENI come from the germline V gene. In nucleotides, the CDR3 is TGTGCCAGCTCATACCAGGGGTATAATGAAAAACTGTTTTTT. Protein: CASSYQGYNEKLFF. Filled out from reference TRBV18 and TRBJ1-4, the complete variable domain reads NAGVMQNPRHLVRRRGQEARLRCSPMKGHSHVYWYRQLPEEGLKFMVYLQKENIIDESGMPKERFSAEFPKEGPSILRIQQVVRGDSAAYFCASSYQGYNEKLFFGSGTQLSVL.

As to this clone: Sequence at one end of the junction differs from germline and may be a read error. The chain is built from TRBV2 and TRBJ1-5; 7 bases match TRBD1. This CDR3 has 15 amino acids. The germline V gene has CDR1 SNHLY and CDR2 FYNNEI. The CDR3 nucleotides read TGTGCCAGCAGTGGTGGGCAGGGGGGCAAACAGCCCCAGCATTTT. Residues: CASSGGQGGKQPQHF. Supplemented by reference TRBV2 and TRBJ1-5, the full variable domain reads EPEVTQTPSHQVTQMGQEVILRCVPISNHLYFYWYRQILGQKVEFLVSFYNNEISEKSEIFDDQFSVERPDGSNFTLKIRSTKLEDSAMYFCASSGGQGGKQPQHFGDGTRLSIL.

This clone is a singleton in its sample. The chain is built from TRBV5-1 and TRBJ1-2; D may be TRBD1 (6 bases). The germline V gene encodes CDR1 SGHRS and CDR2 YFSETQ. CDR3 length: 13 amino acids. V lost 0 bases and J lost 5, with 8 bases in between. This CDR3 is CASSLGQEYGYTF. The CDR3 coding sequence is TGCGCCAGCAGCTTGGGACAGGAGTATGGCTACACCTTC.

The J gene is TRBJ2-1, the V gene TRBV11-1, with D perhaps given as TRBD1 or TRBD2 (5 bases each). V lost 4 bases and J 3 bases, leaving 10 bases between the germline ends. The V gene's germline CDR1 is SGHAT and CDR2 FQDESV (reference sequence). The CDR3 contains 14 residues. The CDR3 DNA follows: TGTGCCAGCAGCTGGGGGAGTGACTACAATGAGCAGTTCTTC. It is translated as CASSWGSDYNEQFF.

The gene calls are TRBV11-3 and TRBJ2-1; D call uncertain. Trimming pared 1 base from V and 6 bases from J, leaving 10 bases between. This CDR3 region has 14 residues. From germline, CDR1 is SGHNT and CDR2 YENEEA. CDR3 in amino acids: CASSLGRTGNEQFF. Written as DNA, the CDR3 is TGTGCCAGCAGCTTAGGCAGGACGGGCAATGAGCAGTTCTTC.

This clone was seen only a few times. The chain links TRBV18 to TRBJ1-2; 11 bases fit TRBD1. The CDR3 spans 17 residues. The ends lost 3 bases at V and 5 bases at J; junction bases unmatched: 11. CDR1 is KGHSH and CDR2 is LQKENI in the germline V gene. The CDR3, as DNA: TGTGCCAGCTCACCTACCCCCGACGGGACAGGGGGTTATGGCTACACCTTC. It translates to CASSPTPDGTGGYGYTF.

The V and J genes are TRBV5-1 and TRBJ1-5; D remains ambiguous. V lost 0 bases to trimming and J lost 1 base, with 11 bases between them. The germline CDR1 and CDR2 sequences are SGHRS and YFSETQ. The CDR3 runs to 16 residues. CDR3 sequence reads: CASSLGRARSNQPQHF. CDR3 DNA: TGCGCCAGCAGCTTGGGAAGGGCTAGAAGCAATCAGCCCCAGCATTTT.

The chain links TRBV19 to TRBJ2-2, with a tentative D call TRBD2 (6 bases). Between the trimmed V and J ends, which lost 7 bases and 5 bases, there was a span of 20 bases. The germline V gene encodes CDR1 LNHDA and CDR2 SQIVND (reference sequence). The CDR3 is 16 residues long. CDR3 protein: CASMYSGVVGTGELFF. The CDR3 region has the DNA TGTGCCAGTATGTATTCGGGAGTAGTAGGGACCGGGGAGCTGTTTTTT.

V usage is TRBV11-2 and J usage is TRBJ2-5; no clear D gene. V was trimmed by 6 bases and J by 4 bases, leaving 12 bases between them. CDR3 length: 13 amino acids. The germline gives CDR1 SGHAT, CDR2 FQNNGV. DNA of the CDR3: TGTGCCAGCAGTCAAACCCTCCCAGAGACCCAGTACTTC. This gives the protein CASSQTLPETQYF.